The rows below give T cell receptor beta chains drawn from one sample of a study of Graves' ophthalmopathy and Graves' hyperthyroidism. TCRdb analysed the multiplex PCR reads with MiXCR anew, one entry per CDR3 protein. Of about 400,000 distinct CDR3 sequences in the sample, about 16% were seen once. The sample consisted of peripheral blood. The receptors shown here come from a woman aged 18-29 years with Graves' ophthalmopathy. Both conserved end residues are part of each CDR3. The D gene is left open where the match is weak. Size is stated for part of the rows, as once, few or many counts, or as a class when the clone is expanded.

>many|TRBJ2-5|.|TRBV5-1
CASSPWDQQETQYF
>many|TRBJ1-2|.|TRBV6-1
CASRTGALANYGYTF
>many|TRBJ1-3|TRBD1|TRBV10-2
CASQGATGNTIYF
>many|TRBJ2-3|TRBD2|TRBV6-4
CASSDGLATDTQYF
>.|TRBJ2-5|TRBD1|TRBV24-1
CATSDSTGTGTYF
>many|TRBJ1-2|.|TRBV28
CASSPLGEMGGYTF
>many|TRBJ1-1|.|TRBV9
CASSGRETSPTEAFF
>.|TRBJ2-7|.|TRBV19
CASSIEGLREQYF
>many|TRBJ2-7|TRBD1|TRBV6-5
CASSPDRAPGEQYF
>many|TRBJ1-5|TRBD1|TRBV20-1
CSALDRGRPWSNQPQHF
>many|TRBJ1-2|TRBD1|TRBV5-1
CASSFRTGTPNYGYTF
>many|TRBJ2-5|TRBD2|TRBV12-3/TRBV12-4
CASSFSGSSGQETQYF
>many|TRBJ2-5|TRBD1|TRBV30
CAWSRGTGGRQETQYF
>many|TRBJ1-2|.|TRBV25-1
CASSEFQSNYGYTF
>many|TRBJ1-5|.|TRBV6-5
CASSYRVINQPQHF
>many|TRBJ2-7|.|TRBV11-3
CASSLVTGSGEQYF
>many|TRBJ2-7|TRBD2|TRBV7-2
CASSFVFTAPREGQYF
>many|TRBJ2-7|TRBD1|TRBV6-5
CASSYVGQGVHEQYF